Below, 9 T cell receptor beta chains from the same sample are listed, as sequenced in a study of T-cell reconstitution after alpha-beta-depleted transplantation in children. Using unique molecular identifiers, the investigators prepared the TCRbeta library. MiXCR, run by TCRdb on the PCR reads, gives a single entry per CDR3 protein. The sample includes roughly 500,000 distinct CDR3 sequences, less than 35% seen only once; the top ten take approximately 2.3%. Sequenced here: PBMCs from the stem cell graft donor, sampled from the stem cell graft. The receptors stem from a human donor who donated a stem cell graft to a child with aplastic anemia.

The CDR3 region is CASSLDPGHHNEQFF. In DNA form, the CDR3 reads TGTGCCAGCAGCTTAGATCCGGGACACCACAATGAGCAGTTCTTC. The chain has TRBV11-2 and TRBJ2-1, with D tentatively TRBD1 (6 bases). CDR3 length equals 15 residues. CDR1 is SGHAT, CDR2 FQNNGV, per germline. With 0 bases removed from V and 5 bases from J, the gap between germline ends came to 11 bases.

V is TRBV5-6 and J is TRBJ2-1, with 9 positions matching TRBD1. In germline, CDR1 is SGHDT, CDR2 YYEEEE. V dropped 3 bases and J dropped 8; count of bases not matched to a gene: 6. This CDR3 comprises 14 residues. CDR3 residues: CASSSGQGWDEQFF. The CDR3 nucleotides read TGTGCCAGCAGCTCGGGACAGGGCTGGGATGAGCAGTTCTTC.

V and J are TRBV7-2 and TRBJ2-2; D call uncertain. Deletions cut 7 bases from V and 4 bases from J, with 19 bases between. This CDR3 is 16 amino acids long. Germline V gives CDR1 SGHTA, CDR2 FQGNSA. The CDR3 spells CASTTWSLAGTGELFF. DNA for the CDR3: TGTGCCAGCACCACTTGGTCCCTCGCTGGCACCGGGGAGCTGTTTTTT.

The genes are TRBV18 and TRBJ1-2; tentatively, D is TRBD1 (5 bases). Trimming pared 0 bases from V and 2 bases from J, leaving 13 bases between. From germline, CDR1 is KGHSH and CDR2 LQKENI. The CDR3 runs 16 residues. This CDR3 is CASSPPSRRGNYGYTF. CDR3 in DNA: TGTGCCAGCTCACCACCTAGTCGTCGGGGGAACTATGGCTACACCTTC.

V and J are TRBV29-1 and TRBJ2-1; 7 bases agree with TRBD2. Per the germline V gene, CDR1 is SQVTM and CDR2 is ANQGSEA. The CDR3 consists of 15 residues. With V trimmed by 3 bases and J by 0 bases, 5 bases remained unmatched. The CDR3 here is CSVEIREVSYNEQFF. CDR3 nucleotides: TGCAGCGTTGAGATCCGGGAGGTCTCCTACAATGAGCAGTTCTTC.

V usage is TRBV5-1 and J usage is TRBJ2-1; 8 bases are shared with TRBD1. Germline V CDR1 and CDR2: SGHRS, YFSETQ. The CDR3 is 15 amino acids. Trimming removed 5 bases from V and 1 base from J; junction bases left unmatched: 5. CDR3: CASRLTGGSYNEQFF. DNA of the CDR3: TGCGCCAGCAGGCTTACAGGGGGGTCCTACAATGAGCAGTTCTTC.

Only a few counts were recorded for this clonotype. The chain has TRBV5-5 and TRBJ2-7, with 10 bases lining up with TRBD1. The germline V gene encodes CDR1 SGHKS and CDR2 YYEKEE (reference sequence). CDR3 length equals 15 residues. V lost 0 bases, J lost 2 bases, and 2 bases stayed unmatched. CDR3 nucleotide sequence: TGTGCCAGCAGCTTGGGACAGGGGGCCCCCTACGAGCAGTACGTC. Its protein product is CASSLGQGAPYEQYV.

The chain uses TRBV3-1 and TRBJ2-1, with 10 positions matching TRBD2. The CDR3 is made up of 15 amino acids. Germline V lookup: CDR1 LGHDT, CDR2 YNNKEL (reference sequence). J lost 6 bases, V lost 4 bases, and 6 bases had no gene match. CDR3: CASSLAGGSSNEQFF. The CDR3 DNA reads as TGTGCCAGCAGCCTAGCGGGAGGTTCATCCAATGAGCAGTTCTTC.

V is TRBV6-2 or TRBV6-3 and J is TRBJ2-2, with a tentative D call TRBD1 (6 bases). This CDR3 contains 15 residues. V was shortened by 6 bases and J by 1 base, with 12 bases between the two germline ends. Germline V CDR1 and CDR2: MNHEY, SVGEGT. The DNA for the CDR3 is TGTGCCAGCAGATTGCAGGACAGGAACACCGGGGAGCTGTTTTTT. This gives the protein CASRLQDRNTGELFF.